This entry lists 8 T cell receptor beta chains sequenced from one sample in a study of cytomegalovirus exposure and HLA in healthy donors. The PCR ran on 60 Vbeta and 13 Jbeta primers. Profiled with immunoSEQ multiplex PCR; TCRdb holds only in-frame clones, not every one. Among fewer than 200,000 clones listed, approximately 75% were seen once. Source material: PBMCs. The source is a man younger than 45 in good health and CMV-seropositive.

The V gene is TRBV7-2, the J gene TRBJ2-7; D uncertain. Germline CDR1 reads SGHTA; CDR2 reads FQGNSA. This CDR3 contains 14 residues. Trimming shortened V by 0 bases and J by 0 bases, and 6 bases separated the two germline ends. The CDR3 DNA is TGTGCCAGCAGCTTAGCGTCTATCTCCTACGAGCAGTACTTC. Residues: CASSLASISYEQYF.

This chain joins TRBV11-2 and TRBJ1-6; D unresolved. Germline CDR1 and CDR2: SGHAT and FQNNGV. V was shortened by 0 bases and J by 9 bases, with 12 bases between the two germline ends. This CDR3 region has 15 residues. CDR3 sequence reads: CASSLDLVGGSPLHF. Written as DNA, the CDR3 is TGTGCCAGCAGCTTAGATCTAGTAGGTGGTTCACCCCTCCACTTT. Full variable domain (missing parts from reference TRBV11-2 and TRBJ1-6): EAGVAQSPRYKIIEKRQSVAFWCNPISGHATLYWYQQILGQGPKLLIQFQNNGVVDDSQLPKDRFSAERLKGVDSTLKIQPAKLEDSAVYLCASSLDLVGGSPLHFGNGTRLTVT.

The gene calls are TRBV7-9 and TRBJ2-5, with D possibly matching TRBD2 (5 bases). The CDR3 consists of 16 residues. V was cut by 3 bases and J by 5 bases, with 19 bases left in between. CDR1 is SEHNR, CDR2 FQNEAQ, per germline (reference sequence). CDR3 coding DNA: TGTGCCAGCAGCTTCCCTCACCTGGGAGAGGAGGAGACCCAGTACTTC. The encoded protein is CASSFPHLGEEETQYF.

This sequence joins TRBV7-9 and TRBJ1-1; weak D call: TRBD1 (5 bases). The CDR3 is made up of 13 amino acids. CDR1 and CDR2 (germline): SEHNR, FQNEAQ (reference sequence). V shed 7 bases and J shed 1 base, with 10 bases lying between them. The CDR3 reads CASNPTENTEAFF. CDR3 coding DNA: TGTGCCAGCAACCCGACAGAGAACACTGAAGCTTTCTTT.

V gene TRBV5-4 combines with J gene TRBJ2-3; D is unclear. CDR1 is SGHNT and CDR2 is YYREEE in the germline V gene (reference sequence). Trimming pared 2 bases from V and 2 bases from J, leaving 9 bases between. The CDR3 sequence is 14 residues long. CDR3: CASSFWQNTDTQYF. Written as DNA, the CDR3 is TGTGCCAGCAGCTTTTGGCAGAACACAGATACGCAGTATTTT. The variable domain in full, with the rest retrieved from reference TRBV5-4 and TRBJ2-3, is ETGVTQSPTHLIKTRGQQVTLRCSSQSGHNTVSWYQQALGQGPQFIFQYYREEENGRGNFPPRFSGLQFPNYSSELNVNALELDDSALYLCASSFWQNTDTQYFGPGTRLTVL.

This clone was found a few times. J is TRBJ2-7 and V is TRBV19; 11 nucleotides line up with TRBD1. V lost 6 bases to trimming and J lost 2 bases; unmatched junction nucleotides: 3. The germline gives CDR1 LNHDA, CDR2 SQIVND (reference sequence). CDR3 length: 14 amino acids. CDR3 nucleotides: TGTGCCAGTAGACCGGGACAGGGGGCCTACGAGCAGTACTTC. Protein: CASRPGQGAYEQYF. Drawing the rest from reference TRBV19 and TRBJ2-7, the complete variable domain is DGGITQSPKYLFRKEGQNVTLSCEQNLNHDAMYWYRQDPGQGLRLIYYSQIVNDFQKGDIAEGYSVSREKKESFPLTVTSAQKNPTAFYLCASRPGQGAYEQYFGPGTRLTVT.

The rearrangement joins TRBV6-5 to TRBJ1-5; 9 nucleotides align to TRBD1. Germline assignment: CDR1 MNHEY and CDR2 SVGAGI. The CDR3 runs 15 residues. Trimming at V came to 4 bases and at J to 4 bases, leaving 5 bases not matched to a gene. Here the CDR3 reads CASSSGTGNNQPQHF. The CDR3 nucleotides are TGTGCCAGCAGTTCCGGGACAGGGAATAATCAGCCCCAGCATTTT.

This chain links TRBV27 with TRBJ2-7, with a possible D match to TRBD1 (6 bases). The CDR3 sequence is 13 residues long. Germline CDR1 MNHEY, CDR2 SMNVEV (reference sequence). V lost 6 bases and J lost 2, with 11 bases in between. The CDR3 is CASRITGTYEQYF. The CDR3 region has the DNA TGTGCCAGCAGAATCACAGGGACCTACGAGCAGTACTTC.